This T cell receptor beta chain comes out of a study of cytomegalovirus exposure and HLA in healthy donors. Study results and limitations: When analyzed later, a missense DCLRE1C variant was found to be linked to TCR beta V- and J-gene trimming.

The PCR was carried out with 60 Vbeta primers and 13 Jbeta primers. Repertoires were generated with immunoSEQ multiplex PCR, while TCRdb's copy carries only in-frame clones and drops some. The sample carries nearly 200,000 clones, about 85% recorded once. In germline, CDR1 is DFQATT, CDR2 SNEGSKA (reference sequence). With 6 bases removed from V and 4 bases from J, the gap between germline ends came to 10 bases. The CDR3 is 11 amino acids. To note about this clone: Its antigen remains unknown.

The chain is built from TRBV20-1 and TRBJ2-7; D remains ambiguous. This receptor was obtained from a male donor in good health and CMV-seropositive. Sequencing was carried out using PBMCs. CDR3 coding DNA: TGCAGTGCCCAGATAATATACGAGCAGTACTTC. Translating gives CSAQIIYEQYF.